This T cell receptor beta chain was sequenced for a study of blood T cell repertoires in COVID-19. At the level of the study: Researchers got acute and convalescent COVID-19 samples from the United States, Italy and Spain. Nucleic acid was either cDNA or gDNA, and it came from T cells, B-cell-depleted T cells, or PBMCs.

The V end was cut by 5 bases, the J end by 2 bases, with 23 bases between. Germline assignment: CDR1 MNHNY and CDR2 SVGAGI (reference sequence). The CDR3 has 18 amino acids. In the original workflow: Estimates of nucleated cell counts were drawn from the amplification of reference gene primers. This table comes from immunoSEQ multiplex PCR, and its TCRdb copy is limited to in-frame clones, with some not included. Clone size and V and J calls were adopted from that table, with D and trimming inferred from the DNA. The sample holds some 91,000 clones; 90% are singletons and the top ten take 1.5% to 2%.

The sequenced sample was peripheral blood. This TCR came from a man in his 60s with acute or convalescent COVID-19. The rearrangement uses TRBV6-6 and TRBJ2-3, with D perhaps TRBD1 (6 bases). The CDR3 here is CASSPFRKGTLITDTQYF. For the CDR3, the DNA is TGTGCCAGCAGTCCGTTCCGAAAAGGGACACTGATCACAGATACGCAGTATTTT.